The clone carrying this T cell receptor beta chain was observed many times. Antigen specificity is unknown. The entry originates in a study of response to subunit inactivated influenza vaccine. TCRdb recomputed calls from the RT-PCR reads with MiXCR, one row per CDR3 protein. This table holds 590,000 or so distinct CDR3 sequences, roughly 15% found once. With 0 bases removed from V and 1 base from J, the gap between germline ends came to 10 bases. CDR1 and CDR2 from the germline V gene are SGHRS and YFSETQ. The CDR3 has 15 amino acids. Study outcomes and limitations: Researchers suggested that each seasonal influenza vaccination recruits few new T cells.

The sequence came from a man aged 45-65 years who received an inactivated influenza vaccine. V and J are TRBV5-1 and TRBJ2-5, with D tentatively TRBD1 or TRBD2 (5 bases each). Material: PBMCs from blood, obtained 14 to 15 days before vaccination. This CDR3 reads CASSLGGRTQETQYF. CDR3 DNA: TGCGCCAGCAGCTTGGGGGGACGGACCCAAGAGACCCAGTACTTC.